This TCR beta chain originates from a study of CD8 T cells in ankylosing spondylitis. Findings and caveats of the study: What seemed typical of ankylosing spondylitis blood was a TCR beta motif built from several highly homologous variants. There was reportedly significant enrichment of clones that were disease-linked in matched ankylosing spondylitis synovial fluid.

Regarding this clonotype: Its matching antigen is unknown.

TCRdb independently ran MiXCR on the 5' RACE reads; one entry per CDR3 protein. The sample includes about 700,000 distinct CDR3 sequences, 15% to 20% of them seen just once. The V and J ends lost 3 bases and 1 base respectively, with 12 bases between them. The CDR3 is 15 residues long. Germline V lookup: CDR1 MGHRA, CDR2 YSYEKL. The chain carries TRBV4-1 and TRBJ2-5; no reliable D call. The source of this sequence is a male donor with ankylosing spondylitis. The sequencing input was blood, either unsorted or a sorted T cell fraction (not recorded which). CDR3 nucleotides: TGCGCCAGCAGCCACCTACCACGAAGCCAAGAGACCCAGTACTTC. As protein: CASSHLPRSQETQYF.